The clone carrying this T cell receptor (beta chain) was seen at least ten times. What it recognizes is unknown. One entry per CDR3 protein, called by TCRdb with MiXCR from the 5' RACE reads. The sample holds 150,000 to 200,000 distinct CDR3 sequences, 18% seen once. This sample stems from a study of CD8 T cells in ankylosing spondylitis. Regarding the study as a whole: There was a TCR beta motif, made of eight highly homologous variants, that appeared characteristic of ankylosing spondylitis blood.

The V and J ends lost 5 bases and 2 bases respectively, with 11 bases between them. CDR1 and CDR2 from the germline V gene are SGHKS and YYEKEE (reference sequence). The CDR3 has 13 residues. This receptor was identified in a male donor aged 10 to 30 with ankylosing spondylitis or in good health (not recorded which). The chain links TRBV5-5 to TRBJ2-7; D remains ambiguous. Material for sequencing was blood, either unsorted or a sorted T cell fraction (not recorded which). CDR3 DNA sequence: TGTGCCAGCAGTCCCGGTTCCCCCTACGAGCAGTACTTC. Its translation is CASSPGSPYEQYF.